This passage covers 8 T cell receptor beta chains from one sample sequenced in a study of spatial heterogeneity in lung cancer. MiXCR was run by TCRdb on the 5' RACE reads, yielding one entry per CDR3 protein. The sample includes about 38,000 distinct CDR3 sequences, roughly 4.9% of them seen just once. Time point defined: sample taken at primary tumor resection. The source material was PBMCs, sampled at surgery. The receptor source for this set is a female donor with early-stage non-small cell lung cancer.

This clonotype was seen at least ten times. The rearrangement uses TRBV12-3 or TRBV12-4 and TRBJ2-1; TRBD2 aligns across 9 bases. The CDR3 loop spans 14 amino acids. V shed 3 bases, J shed 8 bases, and the junction held 5 bases outside the gene matches. The CDR3 spells CASSLAGGPDEQFF. As DNA, the CDR3 is TGTGCCAGCAGTTTGGCGGGGGGGCCAGATGAGCAGTTCTTC.

The table lists this clonotype with many counts. The V and J genes are TRBV12-3 or TRBV12-4 and TRBJ2-5; D not resolved. The CDR3 consists of 15 residues. Between the trimmed V and J ends, which lost 5 bases and 1 base, there was a span of 14 bases. CDR3 region: CASSTTSQPQETQYF. The DNA of the CDR3 is TGTGCCAGCAGTACAACCTCCCAACCCCAAGAGACCCAGTACTTC.

This chain joins TRBV28 and TRBJ1-2, with unresolved D. The V and J ends lost 6 bases and 3 bases respectively, with 14 bases between them. The CDR3 length is 14 residues. In germline, CDR1 is MDHEN, CDR2 SYDVKM. The CDR3 DNA is TGTGCCAGCAGCAGCTACGACGGATACTATGGCTACACCTTC. This gives the protein CASSSYDGYYGYTF.

This clonotype showed up just a few times. This chain links TRBV30 with TRBJ1-1; D unclear. Trimming removed 1 base from V and 8 bases from J, with 8 bases in between. The CDR3 is made up of 11 amino acids. The germline V gene encodes CDR1 GTSNPN and CDR2 SVGIG (reference sequence). The CDR3 sequence is CAWSAPGEAFF. The DNA for the CDR3 is TGTGCCTGGAGTGCCCCGGGGGAAGCTTTCTTT.

This clonotype appeared many times. The chain recombines TRBV19 with TRBJ2-2, with TRBD1 matching 8 bases. CDR1 LNHDA and CDR2 SQIVND come from the germline V gene (reference sequence). The trim removed 6 bases at V and 7 bases at J, leaving 4 bases unmatched. The CDR3 spans 13 residues. The CDR3 region is CASRMTGDGELFF. CDR3 in DNA: TGTGCCAGTAGGATGACAGGGGACGGGGAGCTGTTTTTT. Variable domain in full (rest from reference TRBV19 and TRBJ2-2): DGGITQSPKYLFRKEGQNVTLSCEQNLNHDAMYWYRQDPGQGLRLIYYSQIVNDFQKGDIAEGYSVSREKKESFPLTVTSAQKNPTAFYLCASRMTGDGELFFGEGSRLTVL.

This clonotype appeared many times. The genes are TRBV5-1 and TRBJ1-5, with D unclear. Germline CDR1 and CDR2: SGHRS and YFSETQ. The CDR3 covers 13 residues. V shed 0 bases and J shed 4 bases, with 5 bases lying between them. DNA for the CDR3: TGCGCCAGCAGCTTGGACGGGAATCAGCCCCAGCATTTT. Protein: CASSLDGNQPQHF.

This chain joins TRBV20-1 and TRBJ2-7; D not resolved. The germline V gene encodes CDR1 DFQATT and CDR2 SNEGSKA (reference sequence). The CDR3 consists of 13 residues. The V end was cut by 3 bases, the J end by 2 bases, with 11 bases between. CDR3 nucleotides: TGCAGTGCTAGGTTGGCTGCCACCTACGAGCAGTACTTC. This gives the protein CSARLAATYEQYF.

The chain joins TRBV4-1 to TRBJ2-5; TRBD2 agrees at 9 bases. Germline V gene sequence: CDR1 MGHRA, CDR2 YSYEKL. This CDR3 is built from 15 residues. The V and J ends lost 0 bases and 4 bases, in that order; junction bases with no gene match: 3. The DNA for the CDR3 is TGCGCCAGCAGCCAAGATAAAGCGGGGGGAGAGACCCAGTACTTC. As protein: CASSQDKAGGETQYF.